Below are 18 T cell receptor beta chains sequenced from a single sample in a study of cytomegalovirus exposure and HLA in healthy donors. Use of 60 Vbeta and 13 Jbeta primers characterized the PCR. The data were produced by immunoSEQ multiplex PCR, yet TCRdb's version contains in-frame clones alone and is incomplete. The table lists approximately 150,000 clones, 55% to 75% of them singletons. Sequencing was performed on PBMCs. These receptor sequences come from a woman aged 55-70 years in good health and CMV-seropositive.

The chain carries TRBV5-1 and TRBJ2-1, with 8 bases fitting TRBD2. V shed 0 bases and J 10 bases; nucleotides not matched to a gene: 9. The CDR3 runs to 15 residues. Germline-derived CDR1 and CDR2 are SGHRS and YFSETQ. The CDR3, as DNA: TGCGCCAGCAGCTTGGCACTAGCGGATTCCAGCGAGCAGTTCTTC. Translated: CASSLALADSSEQFF.

This clone was seen a handful of times. The V call is TRBV9, the J call TRBJ1-2, with TRBD1 identical over 7 bases. With V trimmed by 3 bases and J by 7 bases, 9 bases remained unmatched. This CDR3 is 14 amino acids long. Germline V lookup: CDR1 SGDLS, CDR2 YYNGEE. The CDR3 DNA reads TGTGCCAGCAGCGGCACCGGGACAGCGGGTGGCTACACCTTC. Protein sequence: CASSGTGTAGGYTF.

This clone showed up just a few times. The genes are TRBV28 and TRBJ2-1; 8 bases are a match to TRBD2. Germline CDR1 is MDHEN and CDR2 is SYDVKM. This CDR3 has 15 residues. V lost 1 base, J lost 9 bases, and 8 bases stayed unmatched. The CDR3 DNA sequence: TGTGCCAGCAGTTTATCCAAGCGGGAGTTGAGTGAGCAGTTCTTC. This codes for CASSLSKRELSEQFF.

This chain connects TRBV19 to TRBJ2-3, with 7 bases lining up with TRBD1. Losses at the gene ends were 3 bases for V and 3 bases for J; bases not matched to a gene: 3. The CDR3 consists of 14 residues. Germline CDR1 reads LNHDA; CDR2 reads SQIVND (reference sequence). The DNA of the CDR3 is TGTGCCAGTAGTATTAACAGGGGTACAGATACGCAGTATTTT. Translation gives CASSINRGTDTQYF. The full variable domain, completed using reference TRBV19 and TRBJ2-3, is DGGITQSPKYLFRKEGQNVTLSCEQNLNHDAMYWYRQDPGQGLRLIYYSQIVNDFQKGDIAEGYSVSREKKESFPLTVTSAQKNPTAFYLCASSINRGTDTQYFGPGTRLTVL.

The chain employs TRBV19 and TRBJ1-1, with 12 bases aligning to TRBD1. V gave up 1 base and J gave up 4 bases; unmatched junction bases: 13. The germline CDR1 and CDR2 sequences are LNHDA and SQIVND (reference sequence). The CDR3 spans 19 residues. Written as DNA, the CDR3 is TGTGCCAGTAGTATAGGTCTCTGGGGGACAGGGGGCCTGAGCACTGAAGCTTTCTTT. This sequence encodes CASSIGLWGTGGLSTEAFF.

This clone occurred a few times. The chain recombines TRBV30 with TRBJ1-2, with TRBD1 matching 7 bases. CDR3 length equals 14 residues. Germline V gene sequence: CDR1 GTSNPN, CDR2 SVGIG (reference sequence). V lost 5 bases and J lost 4; bases outside the gene matches: 10. CDR3 bases: TGTGCCTGGGGTGGGGACAGAAATGTCTATGGCTACACCTTC. Translating it yields CAWGGDRNVYGYTF.

This clone was detected only a few times. This rearrangement joins TRBV12-5 to TRBJ2-7, with D hard to call. With 4 bases removed from V and 4 bases from J, the gap between germline ends came to 11 bases. CDR3 length: 13 amino acids. Germline assignment: CDR1 LGHNT and CDR2 FRNRAP. CDR3 DNA: TGTGCTAGTGGTTCCCCGGTACCATACGAGCAGTACTTC. Amino acid sequence: CASGSPVPYEQYF. The complete variable domain, with remaining parts taken from reference TRBV12-5 and TRBJ2-7, reads DARVTQTPRHKVTEMGQEVTMRCQPILGHNTVFWYRQTMMQGLELLAYFRNRAPLDDSGMPKDRFSAEMPDATLATLKIQPSEPRDSAVYFCASGSPVPYEQYFGPGTRLTVT.

The chain joins TRBV28 to TRBJ2-1, with D hard to call. Germline CDR1 and CDR2: MDHEN and SYDVKM. V lost 5 bases, J lost 3 bases, and 17 bases lay in between. The CDR3 is made up of 16 amino acids. CDR3 amino acids: CASSPDEPGSYNEQFF. CDR3 nucleotide sequence: TGTGCCAGCAGTCCAGATGAACCAGGTAGCTACAATGAGCAGTTCTTC.

The J gene is TRBJ1-2, the V gene TRBV7-9, with 7 bases that match TRBD1. From germline, CDR1 is SEHNR and CDR2 FQNEAQ (reference sequence). V gave up 4 bases and J gave up 2 bases; unmatched junction bases: 4. The CDR3 is 14 amino acids. CDR3 sequence: CASSYDRVNYGYTF. The CDR3 coding sequence is TGTGCCAGCAGCTACGACAGGGTGAACTATGGCTACACCTTC.

The V and J genes are TRBV30 and TRBJ2-1; D unclear. The germline CDR1 and CDR2 sequences are GTSNPN and SVGIG (reference sequence). The CDR3 consists of 12 residues. Trimming shortened V by 5 bases and J by 7 bases, and 12 bases separated the two germline ends. Here the CDR3 reads CAWQRLVNEQFF. CDR3 bases: TGTGCCTGGCAAAGGCTAGTTAATGAGCAGTTCTTC.

The count of this clone is one. The rearrangement links TRBV5-1 to TRBJ1-1; D ambiguous. V was clipped by 0 bases and J by 7 bases, with 10 bases between them. Germline CDR1 reads SGHRS; CDR2 reads YFSETQ. The CDR3 sequence is 13 residues long. The chain's CDR3 is CASSLEGRDEAFF. The CDR3 bases are TGCGCCAGCAGCTTGGAAGGGAGAGATGAAGCTTTCTTT.

The chain recombines TRBV15 with TRBJ2-1; the match to TRBD2 covers 7 bases. CDR1 is LNHNV, CDR2 YYDKDF, per germline (reference sequence). This CDR3 has 14 residues. Unmatched junction bases numbered 6, after V lost 6 bases and J lost 4 bases. The CDR3 bases are TGTGCCACCAGTCGGGGGGAGAGTTACAATGAGCAGTTCTTC. Residues: CATSRGESYNEQFF.

The CDR3 reads CASSLGGGLNEKLFF. For the CDR3, the DNA is TGCGCCAGCAGCCTGGGCGGGGGTCTGAATGAAAAACTGTTTTTT. The chain joins TRBV5-1 to TRBJ1-4, with D perhaps TRBD1 (5 bases). The CDR3 is 15 amino acids. Germline V gene lookup returns CDR1 SGHRS and CDR2 YFSETQ. V dropped 4 bases and J dropped 5 bases, with 15 bases sitting between them.

This clone was recorded only once. The chain uses TRBV6-1 and TRBJ1-1; TRBD1 might be the D (5 bases). Trimming cost V 5 bases and J 4 bases, with 14 bases left between them. CDR1 and CDR2 (germline): MNHNS, SASEGT. The CDR3 is made up of 14 amino acids. The CDR3, as DNA: TGTGCCAGCAGTACCCAGGGTTCGGGCACTGAAGCTTTCTTT. Protein: CASSTQGSGTEAFF.

V usage is TRBV9 and J usage is TRBJ1-1; perhaps TRBD1 as D (5 bases). Trimming left V 4 bases short and J 3 bases short, with 10 bases between. CDR1 and CDR2 (germline): SGDLS, YYNGEE. The length of the CDR3 is 13 residues. The CDR3 sequence: CASSPGLDTEAFF. CDR3 in DNA: TGTGCCAGCAGCCCAGGGTTGGACACTGAAGCTTTCTTT.

The chain combines TRBV7-3 with TRBJ2-7; TRBD2 agrees at 14 bases. The CDR3 covers 17 residues. CDR1 SGHTA and CDR2 FQGTGA come from the germline V gene. V was pared by 3 bases and J by 7 bases, with 11 bases of the junction left unmatched. The CDR3 bases are TGTGCCAGCAGCTTTACCGGGACTAGCGGGAGACTGGGAGAGCAGTACTTC. Translation gives CASSFTGTSGRLGEQYF.

V usage is TRBV28 and J usage is TRBJ2-7, with TRBD2 identical over 7 bases. The CDR3 runs to 13 residues. From germline, CDR1 is MDHEN and CDR2 SYDVKM. The V gene end was trimmed by 9 bases and the J gene end by 1 base; junction bases not matched to a gene: 6. For the CDR3, the DNA is TGTGCCAGTCGGACTAGTGATTCCTACGAGCAGTACTTC. Amino acids: CASRTSDSYEQYF.

The V call is TRBV5-1, the J call TRBJ2-7, with a weak D call TRBD1 (6 bases). CDR1 is SGHRS, CDR2 YFSETQ, per germline. The CDR3 has 8 amino acids. In nucleotides, the CDR3 is TGCAAACAGGGCGAGCAGTACTTC. Encoded protein: CKQGEQYF.